The 4 T cell receptor beta chains given below trace back to one sample, sequenced in a study of early T cells in non-severe SARS-CoV-2 infection. TCRdb analysed the 5' RACE reads with MiXCR anew, one entry per CDR3 protein. The sample shows tens of thousands of distinct CDR3 sequences, roughly 4.4% of them seen only once. Input material: whole blood. All receptors derive from an adult who was a healthcare worker with PCR-confirmed SARS-CoV-2 infection or an uninfected control (not recorded which).

This clonotype is labeled as medium-sized. CDR3 region: CASSLGSGELFF. The CDR3, as DNA: TGTGCCAGCAGCTTAGGCTCCGGGGAGCTGTTTTTT. The rearrangement uses TRBV7-9 and TRBJ2-2, with D unresolved. The CDR3 totals 12 residues. Trimming removed 1 base at V and 6 bases at J, with 3 bases between. The germline V gene encodes CDR1 SEHNR and CDR2 FQNEAQ (reference sequence). Full variable domain (rest looked up from reference TRBV7-9 and TRBJ2-2): DTGVSQNPRHKITKRGQNVTFRCDPISEHNRLYWYRQTLGQGPEFLTYFQNEAQLEKSRLLSDRFSAERPKGSFSTLEIQRTEQGDSAMYLCASSLGSGELFFGEGSRLTVL.

This clonotype came up many times. The J gene is TRBJ2-1, the V gene TRBV2; tentative D call: TRBD1 (6 bases). CDR1 SNHLY and CDR2 FYNNEI come from the germline V gene. The CDR3 has 12 residues. Trimming cost V 10 bases and J 9 bases, with 16 bases left between them. The CDR3 protein is CAIDLQGGEQFF. As DNA, the CDR3 is TGTGCCATCGACCTACAGGGCGGTGAGCAGTTCTTC.

Many counts were recorded for this clonotype. The rearrangement joins TRBV11-1 to TRBJ1-6, with D hard to call. Trimming took off 5 bases at V and 2 bases at J, with 16 bases between the two ends. CDR1 and CDR2 (germline): SGHAT, FQDESV (reference sequence). The CDR3 sequence is 17 residues long. The CDR3, as DNA: TGTGCCAGCAGCGGAGACGCCCTAAGGACCTATAATTCACCCCTCCACTTT. This gives the protein CASSGDALRTYNSPLHF.

The sample holds many counts of this clonotype. The V gene is TRBV12-3 or TRBV12-4, the J gene TRBJ1-5; TRBD1 agrees at 7 bases. The CDR3 is 15 amino acids. Losses at the gene ends were 2 bases for V and 5 bases for J; bases not matched to a gene: 6. The CDR3, as DNA: TGTGCCAGCAGTTTATCATGGCAGGGGGATCAGCCCCAGCATTTT. It translates to CASSLSWQGDQPQHF.